A single sample gave rise to the 19 T cell receptor beta chains below, sequenced in a study of T cells in localized non-small cell lung cancer. The repertoire was sequenced with immunoSEQ multiplex PCR; TCRdb's copy has only in-frame clones and lacks some. Among roughly 34,000 clones listed, approximately 90% were seen once. The sample was peripheral blood, taken before any cancer treatment. The receptors shown here come from a male donor older than 55 with stage III lung adenocarcinoma.

This clone has only a few counts. The J gene is TRBJ2-7, the V gene TRBV4-2, with 7 bases identical to TRBD1. Germline CDR1 LGHNA, CDR2 YNFKEQ. The junction had 10 bases not matched to a gene; V was cut back by 0 bases and J by 2 bases. This CDR3 comprises 17 residues. CDR3 nucleotides: TGTGCCAGCAGCCAAGAAATGGGGACAGCGGTAGCCTACGAGCAGTACTTC. It translates to CASSQEMGTAVAYEQYF.

The chain uses TRBV5-1 and TRBJ2-3; 8 bases fit TRBD1. J lost 6 bases, V lost 10 bases, and 16 bases had no gene match. The CDR3 extends over 15 amino acids. Per germline, CDR1 SGHRS and CDR2 YFSETQ. CDR3 sequence (DNA): TGCGCCGGCCGGGAGAGGGGACAGGCTAACGATACGCAGTATTTT. Encoded protein: CAGRERGQANDTQYF.

The chain recombines TRBV18 with TRBJ1-1; D is ambiguous. Germline V CDR1 and CDR2: KGHSH, LQKENI. This CDR3 contains 13 residues. V shed 3 bases and J shed 1 base, with 6 bases lying between them. CDR3 sequence reads: CASSPDQNTEAFF. CDR3 coding DNA: TGTGCCAGCTCACCCGATCAGAACACTGAAGCTTTCTTT. Full variable domain (remainder filled in from reference TRBV18 and TRBJ1-1): NAGVMQNPRHLVRRRGQEARLRCSPMKGHSHVYWYRQLPEEGLKFMVYLQKENIIDESGMPKERFSAEFPKEGPSILRIQQVVRGDSAAYFCASSPDQNTEAFFGQGTRLTVV.

This clone has only one observation. This chain joins TRBV10-3 and TRBJ2-5, with 8 bases matching TRBD2. Looked up from germline, CDR1 is ENHRY and CDR2 is SYGVKD. V lost 7 bases to trimming and J lost 3 bases; unmatched junction nucleotides: 4. CDR3 length: 13 amino acids. For the CDR3, the DNA is TGTGCCATCAAAGAGGGACTAGAAGAGACCCAGTACTTC. Amino acids: CAIKEGLEETQYF.

This clone was counted only a few times. The V and J genes are TRBV7-8 and TRBJ1-2; weak D call: TRBD1 (6 bases). Trimming took off 5 bases at V and 5 bases at J, with 12 bases between the two ends. Germline V CDR1 and CDR2: SGHVS, FQNEAQ. The CDR3 contains 13 residues. CDR3 coding DNA: TGTGCCAGCAGCCCTCCAGGGGATTATGGCTACACCTTC. This encodes CASSPPGDYGYTF.

The gene calls are TRBV30 and TRBJ2-7, with TRBD1 matching over 10 bases. Germline V CDR1 and CDR2: GTSNPN, SVGIG (reference sequence). After removal of 4 bases from V and 7 bases from J, the junction contained 10 bases not matched to a gene. The CDR3 is 14 residues long. DNA of the CDR3: TGTGCCTGGACCAACTCCGGGACAGGGGAAGAGCAGTACTTC. This gives the protein CAWTNSGTGEEQYF.

The genes are TRBV4-2 and TRBJ2-3; D might be TRBD1 (6 bases). V lost 0 bases to trimming and J lost 2 bases, with 15 bases between them. Per germline, CDR1 LGHNA and CDR2 YNFKEQ. The CDR3 contains 17 residues. The CDR3 DNA sequence: TGTGCCAGCAGCCAAGAAAGGGGGTCCCTTCTCACAGATACGCAGTATTTT. Translation: CASSQERGSLLTDTQYF.

The chain is built from TRBV5-4 and TRBJ2-3, with a weak D call TRBD2 (6 bases). With 2 bases removed from V and 6 bases from J, the gap between germline ends came to 16 bases. The CDR3 runs to 15 residues. The V gene's germline CDR1 is SGHNT and CDR2 YYREEE (reference sequence). The CDR3 here is CASSFQRTTVDTQYF. The CDR3 DNA is TGTGCCAGCAGCTTTCAGCGGACTACCGTTGATACGCAGTATTTT.

J is TRBJ2-1 and V is TRBV14, with a possible D match to TRBD2 (5 bases). CDR3 length equals 14 residues. Germline loops: CDR1 SGHDN, CDR2 FVKESK. Trimming stripped 4 bases from V and 4 bases from J, with 11 bases between. The CDR3: CASSPWTDYNEQFF. The CDR3, as DNA: TGTGCCAGCAGCCCTTGGACTGATTACAATGAGCAGTTCTTC.

This clone has only a few counts. The chain has TRBV2 and TRBJ1-1; 10 nucleotides agree with TRBD1. Trimming at V came to 10 bases and at J to 6 bases, leaving 8 bases not matched to a gene. This CDR3 has 13 amino acids. The germline V gene encodes CDR1 SNHLY and CDR2 FYNNEI. CDR3 DNA: TGTGCCACCTCGGGACAGGGGTTTGCTGAAGCTTTCTTT. Amino acid sequence: CATSGQGFAEAFF.

This clone was observed a single time. The chain links TRBV19 to TRBJ1-5; maybe TRBD1 (5 bases). Trimming pared 5 bases from V and 6 bases from J, leaving 14 bases between. Germline V lookup: CDR1 LNHDA, CDR2 SQIVND (reference sequence). The CDR3 is 14 residues long. The CDR3 loop is CASSVTKGRQPQHF. As DNA, the CDR3 is TGTGCCAGTAGTGTTACCAAGGGACGTCAGCCCCAGCATTTT.

This rearrangement joins TRBV6-5 to TRBJ1-1; weak D call: TRBD1 (5 bases). The germline gives CDR1 MNHEY, CDR2 SVGAGI. This CDR3 has 13 residues. Trimming cost V 4 bases and J 1 base, with 7 bases left between them. CDR3 residues: CASSSTGNTEAFF. CDR3 nucleotide sequence: TGTGCCAGCAGTTCCACAGGGAACACTGAAGCTTTCTTT.

The chain carries TRBV15 and TRBJ1-5; unclear D gene. Germline CDR1 LNHNV, CDR2 YYDKDF (reference sequence). The V end lost 0 bases, the J end lost 6 bases, and 3 bases lay between the germline ends. The CDR3 runs 12 residues. The CDR3 DNA sequence: TGTGCCACCAGCAGAGAATTTCAGCCCCAGCATTTT. This sequence encodes CATSREFQPQHF.

V usage is TRBV7-3 and J usage is TRBJ1-6, with D perhaps TRBD1 (5 bases). V was trimmed by 0 bases and J by 8 bases, leaving 11 bases between them. Germline-derived CDR1 and CDR2 are SGHTA and FQGTGA. CDR3 size: 15 residues. This CDR3 reads CASSLTSGIDSPLHF. DNA of the CDR3: TGTGCCAGCAGCTTAACCTCAGGGATAGATTCACCCCTCCACTTT. The full variable domain, rest sourced from reference TRBV7-3 and TRBJ1-6, is GAGVSQTPSNKVTEKGKYVELRCDPISGHTALYWYRQSLGQGPEFLIYFQGTGAADDSGLPNDRFFAVRPEGSVSTLKIQRTERGDSAVYLCASSLTSGIDSPLHFGNGTRLTVT.

This clone came up a few times. The chain has TRBV2 and TRBJ1-2; TRBD1 aligns across 7 bases. With V trimmed by 5 bases and J by 4 bases, 7 bases remained unmatched. Looked up from germline, CDR1 is SNHLY and CDR2 is FYNNEI. The CDR3 spans 14 residues. The CDR3 DNA sequence: TGTGCCAGCAGTAATTACGGACAGGTCTATGGCTACACCTTC. Residues: CASSNYGQVYGYTF.

The chain employs TRBV5-1 and TRBJ2-5, with a possible D match to TRBD2 (6 bases). The CDR3 is 13 amino acids. Germline lookup yields CDR1 SGHRS and CDR2 YFSETQ. The ends were cut back, 4 bases at V and 9 bases at J, with 16 bases in the middle. The CDR3: CASSAGTDSPQYF. The CDR3 coding sequence is TGCGCCAGCAGCGCGGGGACCGACTCTCCCCAGTACTTC. The full variable domain, with the rest looked up from reference TRBV5-1 and TRBJ2-5, is KAGVTQTPRYLIKTRGQQVTLSCSPISGHRSVSWYQQTPGQGLQFLFEYFSETQRNKGNFPGRFSGRQFSNSRSEMNVSTLELGDSALYLCASSAGTDSPQYFGPGTRLLVL.

J is TRBJ2-3 and V is TRBV6-5; TRBD2 agrees at 10 bases. The V gene end was trimmed by 6 bases and the J gene end by 9 bases; junction bases not matched to a gene: 9. Germline lookup yields CDR1 MNHEY and CDR2 SVGAGI. This CDR3 is built from 14 residues. The DNA of the CDR3 is TGTGCCAGCAGATCGGGACTAGCGCGCAGGACGCAGTATTTT. This sequence encodes CASRSGLARRTQYF.

The genes are TRBV27 and TRBJ1-3; TRBD1 is a possible D gene (5 bases). Deletions cut 2 bases from V and 0 bases from J, with 8 bases between. The CDR3 has 15 residues. Germline V gene data show CDR1 as MNHEY and CDR2 as SMNVEV (reference sequence). CDR3 bases: TGTGCCAGCAGTTTACTGGGGGACTCTGGAAACACCATATATTTT. It yields the protein CASSLLGDSGNTIYF.

The J gene is TRBJ2-2, the V gene TRBV7-9, with 9 bases fitting TRBD1. J lost 3 bases, V lost 5 bases, and 7 bases had no gene match. There are 16 residues in the CDR3. From germline, CDR1 is SEHNR and CDR2 FQNEAQ (reference sequence). The CDR3 is CASSATGGWDTGELFF. The CDR3 DNA reads as TGTGCCAGCAGCGCAACAGGGGGCTGGGACACCGGGGAGCTGTTTTTT.